This entry is about one T cell receptor (beta chain). Assay: immunoSEQ multiplex PCR; the TCRdb copy retains only in-frame clones and omits some. The sample lists about 250,000 clones; approximately 84% were seen once. This entry comes from a study of blood T cell repertoires in COVID-19. Germline CDR1 ENHRY, CDR2 SYGVKD. Trimming cost V 1 base and J 3 bases, with 7 bases left between them. The CDR3 length is 14 residues. The source of this sequence is a man aged 45 to 65 who had recovered from COVID-19. The genes are TRBV10-3 and TRBJ1-3; D is perhaps TRBD1 (6 bases). The sequencing sample was made of PBMCs or T cells enriched from blood (not recorded which). CDR3 sequence: CAISELQGGNTIYF. The CDR3, as DNA: TGTGCCATCAGTGAGTTACAGGGTGGAAACACCATATATTTT.